This T cell receptor beta chain was sequenced for a study of early T cells in non-severe SARS-CoV-2 infection. Background on the study: Sequencing of unsorted whole blood was done on bulk RNA, leaving chains unpaired.

This CDR3 is built from 16 residues. Germline V CDR1 and CDR2: SGHVS, FQNEAQ. V lost 2 bases to trimming and J lost 3 bases, with 13 bases between them. There are a few counts of this clonotype. No antigen is known for it. In the library, individual cDNA molecules carried attached unique molecular identifiers. TCRdb independently ran MiXCR on the 5' RACE reads; one entry per CDR3 protein. The sample has 70,000 or so distinct CDR3 sequences; roughly a tenth are singletons. Study results and caveats: Reliance on VDJdb matching favored anti-spike CD8 responses; private and CD4 specificities were missed.

This chain uses TRBV7-8 with TRBJ2-2; TRBD1 is a possible D gene (5 bases). The sequenced sample consisted of whole blood. The sequence came from an adult who was a healthcare worker with PCR-confirmed SARS-CoV-2 infection or an uninfected control (not recorded which). DNA for the CDR3: TGTGCCAGCAGCTTATATTATAGGGGCGACACCGGGGAGCTGTTTTTT. This sequence encodes CASSLYYRGDTGELFF.